This T cell receptor beta chain was recovered during a study of control samples from healthy donors and cancer patients. Sequencing used immunoSEQ multiplex PCR; TCRdb keeps in-frame clones, though not all of them. This sample has more than 65,000 clones, with more than 80% found just once. CDR3 length equals 16 residues. The ends lost 1 base at V and 5 bases at J; junction bases unmatched: 7. Germline CDR1 is LGHNA and CDR2 is YNFKEQ. Sequencing input: blood. The chain has TRBV4-2 and TRBJ1-1; 10 bases align to TRBD1. The source of this sequence is a man between 60 and 70 years old in good health. Written as DNA, the CDR3 is TGTGCCAGCAGCCAAGCTAGACAGGGGGCAAGGACTGAAGCTTTCTTT. Translating it yields CASSQARQGARTEAFF.